What follows are 10 T cell receptor beta chains derived from one specimen sequenced in a study of blood T cell repertoires in COVID-19. Profiling relied on immunoSEQ multiplex PCR, and the TCRdb table lists in-frame clones only, not all of them. This sample has about 13,000 clones; roughly three quarters occur once, and the top ten carry about a third. Sequencing was carried out using peripheral blood. Receptors originate from a human donor in a cohort sampled during active COVID-19.

This chain connects TRBV7-8 to TRBJ2-5; 7 positions agree with TRBD1. Germline lookup yields CDR1 SGHVS and CDR2 FQNEAQ. J lost 1 base, V lost 6 bases, and 8 bases had no gene match. CDR3 length equals 15 residues. CDR3 sequence (DNA): TGTGCCAGCAGACTCTGGGACAGACTCCAAGAGACCCAGTACTTC. This encodes CASRLWDRLQETQYF. The full variable domain, with the rest looked up from reference TRBV7-8 and TRBJ2-5, is GAGVSQSPRYKVAKRGQDVALRCDPISGHVSLFWYQQALGQGPEFLTYFQNEAQLDKSGLPSDRFFAERPEGSVSTLKIQRTQQEDSAVYLCASRLWDRLQETQYFGPGTRLLVL.

The chain carries TRBV28 and TRBJ1-6; 7 bases line up with TRBD1. The V and J ends lost 8 bases and 5 bases, in that order; junction bases with no gene match: 21. This CDR3 contains 19 residues. The germline V gene has CDR1 MDHEN and CDR2 SYDVKM. The CDR3 here is CASSYPGQLTANNNSPLHF. The DNA of the CDR3 is TGTGCCAGCTCATACCCGGGACAGCTCACGGCTAACAATAATTCACCCCTCCACTTT.

This chain joins TRBV3-1 (or the pseudogene TRBV3-2) and TRBJ1-4; D gene uncertain. From germline, CDR1 is LGHDT and CDR2 YNNKEL (reference sequence). V was trimmed by 6 bases and J by 8 bases, leaving 7 bases between them. This CDR3 is 11 amino acids long. CDR3 bases: TGTGCCAGCAGTTACGGGGAAAAACTGTTTTTT. It encodes CASSYGEKLFF.

This clone was seen only a few times. The chain is built from TRBV7-9 and TRBJ1-2, with D maybe TRBD1 (5 bases). CDR1 and CDR2 from the germline V gene are SEHNR and FQNEAQ (reference sequence). The CDR3 has 16 residues. V lost 2 bases and J lost 7, with 20 bases in between. The CDR3 loop is CASSLSPGERLGGYTF. The CDR3 coding sequence is TGTGCCAGCAGCTTATCCCCGGGGGAGAGGTTAGGTGGCTACACCTTC.

The chain combines TRBV28 with TRBJ1-2; D might be TRBD1 (5 bases). CDR3 size: 10 residues. Trimming shortened V by 8 bases and J by 6 bases, and 7 bases separated the two germline ends. In germline, CDR1 is MDHEN, CDR2 SYDVKM. The CDR3 nucleotides are TGTGCCAGCCGGGGGAATGGCTACACCTTC. Protein: CASRGNGYTF.

This chain uses TRBV11-2 with TRBJ2-1; no definite D call. This CDR3 region has 13 residues. CDR1 SGHAT and CDR2 FQNNGV come from the germline V gene. V was pared by 4 bases and J by 3 bases, with 7 bases between. The CDR3 here is CASSSGFYNEQFF. The DNA of the CDR3 is TGTGCCAGCAGCTCCGGGTTCTACAATGAGCAGTTCTTC.

Concerning this clone itself: Other DNA sequences in the same sample also yield this CDR3. The V gene is TRBV19, the J gene TRBJ1-1, with 8 bases matching TRBD1. Germline assignment: CDR1 LNHDA and CDR2 SQIVND (reference sequence). After removal of 7 bases from V and 5 bases from J, the junction contained 9 bases not matched to a gene. CDR3 size: 14 residues. The chain's CDR3 is CASKDRERGTEAFF. Written as DNA, the CDR3 is TGTGCCAGTAAGGACAGGGAGAGGGGGACTGAAGCTTTCTTT.

V usage is TRBV6-5 and J usage is TRBJ1-2, with D possibly TRBD1 on 5 matching bases. CDR3 size: 14 residues. Germline V gene sequence: CDR1 MNHEY, CDR2 SVGAGI. Trimming took 6 bases from V and 8 from J, leaving 19 bases between them. The CDR3 reads CASSRFAGEGGYTF. The CDR3 DNA reads as TGTGCCAGCAGCCGTTTTGCGGGGGAAGGGGGCTACACCTTC.

In this sample, this clone turned up a few times. The V call is TRBV20-1, the J call TRBJ1-1; D not certain. V was trimmed by 5 bases and J by 3 bases, leaving 4 bases between them. The CDR3 totals 10 residues. CDR1 and CDR2 from the germline V gene are DFQATT and SNEGSKA (reference sequence). The CDR3 region is CSARDTEAFF. DNA for the CDR3: TGCAGTGCTCGGGACACTGAAGCTTTCTTT.

V and J are TRBV20-1 and TRBJ2-7; D might be TRBD2 (6 bases). V lost 8 bases and J lost 7, with 15 bases in between. CDR3 size: 11 residues. Germline values: CDR1 DFQATT, CDR2 SNEGSKA (reference sequence). The CDR3 protein is CSSSEGREQYF. The CDR3 nucleotides read TGCAGTTCCTCGGAGGGGAGGGAGCAGTACTTC.